The 10 T cell receptor beta chains listed next were all sequenced from one sample in a study of cytomegalovirus exposure and HLA in healthy donors. Primers: 60 Vbeta forward and 13 Jbeta reverse. TCRdb keeps only in-frame clones here, not all; method: immunoSEQ multiplex PCR. The table lists over 200,000 clones, roughly 82% of them singletons, with around 5.4% in the top ten. The source material was PBMCs. The source is a woman aged 35 to 49 in good health and CMV-seropositive.

This clone was picked up a small number of times. The rearrangement links TRBV27 to TRBJ2-2; TRBD1 matches at 8 bases. Germline-derived CDR1 and CDR2 are MNHEY and SMNVEV (reference sequence). After removal of 5 bases from V and 3 bases from J, the junction contained 8 bases not matched to a gene. This CDR3 is built from 16 residues. This CDR3 is CASSNTRDRYTGELFF. The DNA for the CDR3 is TGTGCCAGCAGTAACACCCGGGACAGGTACACCGGGGAGCTGTTTTTT.

The chain uses TRBV6-1 and TRBJ2-5, with 12 bases identical to TRBD2. This CDR3 is 15 amino acids long. After removal of 10 bases from V and 4 bases from J, the junction contained 10 bases not matched to a gene. Germline-derived CDR1 and CDR2 are MNHNS and SASEGT. The CDR3 here is CAILAGGWVGETQYF. In nucleotides, the CDR3 is TGTGCCATACTAGCGGGAGGATGGGTTGGAGAGACCCAGTACTTC.

The chain employs TRBV13 and TRBJ2-1; D call uncertain. The CDR3 loop spans 13 amino acids. CDR1 and CDR2 from the germline V gene are PRHDT and FYEKMQ (reference sequence). V was cut by 5 bases and J by 5 bases, with 10 bases left in between. In DNA, the CDR3 is TGTGCCAGCAGCACCACAAGTGACAATGAGCAGTTCTTC. Translation gives CASSTTSDNEQFF.

The genes are TRBV11-2 and TRBJ2-5; 9 nucleotides align to TRBD1. With V trimmed by 2 bases and J by 1 base, 5 bases remained unmatched. The CDR3 runs to 16 residues. CDR1 is SGHAT and CDR2 is FQNNGV in the germline V gene. The CDR3 DNA is TGTGCCAGCAGCTTAATCCAGGGACAGGGCCAAGAGACCCAGTACTTC. Its protein product is CASSLIQGQGQETQYF.

This clone was counted a few times. This chain uses TRBV19 with TRBJ1-1; TRBD1 matches 7 bases. Per the germline V gene, CDR1 is LNHDA and CDR2 is SQIVND (reference sequence). V lost 6 bases to trimming and J lost 4 bases; unmatched junction nucleotides: 14. This CDR3 region has 16 residues. The CDR3 DNA follows: TGTGCCAGTAGCCCCCAGGGGGAGGTCCGGTCCACTGAAGCTTTCTTT. Translation: CASSPQGEVRSTEAFF.

The CDR3: CASSQVGQAYEQYF. In DNA, the CDR3 is TGCGCCAGCAGCCAGGTGGGACAGGCCTACGAGCAGTACTTC. The rearrangement joins TRBV4-1 to TRBJ2-7; 8 bases align to TRBD1. Unmatched junction bases numbered 3, after V lost 3 bases and J lost 2 bases. CDR3 length: 14 residues. Germline CDR1 reads MGHRA; CDR2 reads YSYEKL.

V usage is TRBV5-1 and J usage is TRBJ2-3, with 15 bases identical to TRBD2. V lost 0 bases and J lost 2; bases outside the gene matches: 7. Germline CDR1 SGHRS, CDR2 YFSETQ. The CDR3 is 19 amino acids. As DNA, the CDR3 is TGCGCCAGCAGCTTGGCCGGACTAGCGGGGGGGCGGGTCACAGATACGCAGTATTTT. Amino acids: CASSLAGLAGGRVTDTQYF.

V usage is TRBV10-3 and J usage is TRBJ2-7; no clear D. The CDR3 length is 13 residues. The V end was cut by 7 bases, the J end by 3 bases, with 13 bases between. Germline-derived CDR1 and CDR2 are ENHRY and SYGVKD. The CDR3 sequence is CAIKGGSYYEQYF. The CDR3 DNA follows: TGTGCCATCAAAGGCGGATCCTACTACGAGCAGTACTTC.

This clone showed up just a few times. Other DNA sequences in the sample encode the same CDR3. The rearrangement joins TRBV6-5 to TRBJ1-1, with a possible D match to TRBD1 (5 bases). V lost 4 bases and J 1 base, leaving 7 bases between the germline ends. From germline, CDR1 is MNHEY and CDR2 SVGAGI. The CDR3 contains 13 residues. CDR3 region: CASSSRGNTEAFF. The CDR3 DNA reads TGTGCCAGCAGTTCTAGGGGGAACACTGAAGCTTTCTTT.

The chain links TRBV5-5 to TRBJ2-4; 8 bases are shared with TRBD2. CDR1 is SGHKS, CDR2 YYEKEE, per germline (reference sequence). There are 15 residues in the CDR3. V lost 1 base to trimming and J lost 7 bases; unmatched junction nucleotides: 7. The CDR3 nucleotides read TGTGCCAGCAGCTTGCGCATTACGGGGGGGAACATTCAGTACTTC. This sequence encodes CASSLRITGGNIQYF.